The clone carrying this T cell receptor (beta chain) was counted at least ten times. The antigen remains undetermined. The data were obtained in a study of human T cells and chemical hapten exposure. Study information: Scalp application of diphenylcyclopropenone was performed weekly in patients across the entire roughly 26-week study. Study observations and caveats: Because they had alopecia, donors may respond immunologically unlike healthy people.

Library preparation tagged each individual cDNA molecule with a unique molecular identifier. TCRdb processed the RACE reads anew with MiXCR; each CDR3 protein has one entry. This table holds around 360,000 distinct CDR3 sequences, just under 6.5% found once. Noted time point: patch test 2, 6 weeks after DPC sensitization. Treatment described: therapeutic diphenylcyclopropenone sensitization with weekly scalp DPC. Prior to application of each patch test, blood was drawn. The receptor was isolated from a young woman with alopecia areata. Some clones in this sample may be carry-over from other donors' samples. Specimen: whole blood, collected in connection with sensitization to the hapten diphenylcyclopropenone (DPC).

The CDR3 sequence: CAISEGTTAPNEKLFF. CDR3 bases: TGTGCCATCAGTGAGGGGACGACAGCGCCGAATGAAAAACTGTTTTTT. This sequence joins TRBV10-3 and TRBJ1-4, with D perhaps matching TRBD1 (5 bases). The V gene's germline CDR1 is ENHRY and CDR2 SYGVKD. CDR3 size: 16 residues. V lost 2 bases to trimming and J lost 5 bases, with 15 bases between them.